The 29 T cell receptor beta chains listed next were all sequenced from one sample in a study of read filtering for tumor transcriptome and immune sequencing. Molecular barcoded adaptors covering alpha/delta and beta/gamma chains were used on roughly 400 ng RNA. MiXCR, run by TCRdb on the reads, gives a single entry per CDR3 protein. The profile shows tens of thousands of distinct CDR3 sequences, less than 15% of them singletons. The sequenced material came from a population of CD138-negative cells sorted from bone marrow. These receptor sequences come from a donor at least 40 years old with multiple myeloma.

This clonotype was recorded at least ten times. The genes are TRBV2 and TRBJ2-1; D remains unclear. The V gene lost 3 bases and the J gene lost 0 bases, with 12 bases spanning the gap. Germline loops: CDR1 SNHLY, CDR2 FYNNEI. The CDR3 runs to 16 residues. For the CDR3, the DNA is TGTGCCAGCAGTGAGCCTGGCGCTAGCTCCTACAATGAGCAGTTCTTC. Its protein product is CASSEPGASSYNEQFF.

This clonotype showed up many times. V usage is TRBV20-1 and J usage is TRBJ2-1; 8 bases are a match to TRBD1. CDR1 and CDR2 from the germline V gene are DFQATT and SNEGSKA (reference sequence). The CDR3 is made up of 16 amino acids. Losses at the gene ends were 6 bases for V and 5 bases for J; bases not matched to a gene: 15. This CDR3 reads CSAPSPGTGVNNEQFF. CDR3 bases: TGCAGTGCCCCTTCCCCCGGGACAGGAGTGAACAATGAGCAGTTCTTC.

This clonotype was counted at least ten times. At one end, the junction sequence differs from germline, possibly due to a read error. This chain joins TRBV20-1 and TRBJ1-5; D is unresolved. This CDR3 region has 11 residues. Germline V gene lookup returns CDR1 DFQATT and CDR2 SNEGSKA (reference sequence). CDR3 nucleotide sequence: TGCAGTGCTGGAGAGGATTTGCCCCAGCATTTT. This codes for CSAGEDLPQHF.

In its sample, this clonotype was seen many times. The rearrangement uses TRBV29-1 and TRBJ1-1; D is uncertain. Germline CDR1 reads SQVTM; CDR2 reads ANQGSEA. The CDR3 covers 12 residues. The V end was cut by 4 bases, the J end by 3 bases, with 9 bases between. The CDR3 here is CSVAPAHTEAFF. The CDR3 nucleotides are TGCAGCGTTGCACCGGCCCACACTGAAGCTTTCTTT.

This clonotype showed up many times. This chain links TRBV30 with TRBJ1-1; perhaps TRBD1 as D (5 bases). The CDR3 totals 15 residues. V was clipped by 4 bases and J by 4 bases, with 19 bases between them. From germline, CDR1 is GTSNPN and CDR2 SVGIG (reference sequence). The CDR3 DNA reads as TGTGCCTGGATCCCGTCCGGAGGGACCCGCACTGAAGCTTTCTTT. Protein: CAWIPSGGTRTEAFF.

This clonotype occurred many times. The rearrangement uses TRBV9 and TRBJ2-1, with 10 bases matching TRBD1. Germline-derived CDR1 and CDR2 are SGDLS and YYNGEE. The length of the CDR3 is 16 residues. The junction had 10 bases not matched to a gene; V was cut back by 1 base and J by 9 bases. CDR3 protein: CASSVLGQGFRAEQFF. The CDR3 nucleotides are TGTGCCAGCAGCGTACTGGGACAGGGGTTCCGGGCTGAGCAGTTCTTC.

Notes on this clonotype: A far larger clone is a single base away, which makes a read error likely. Because it lacks the conserved phenylalanine or tryptophan at the end, this CDR3 is likely a read error. The chain links TRBV12-3 or TRBV12-4 to TRBJ2-1, with 9 bases lining up with TRBD2. This CDR3 region has 17 residues. Trimming cost V 3 bases and J 7 bases; bases outside gene matches: 13. The CDR3 DNA follows: TGTGCCAGCAGTTTTGGTGTAGCGGGAGAGTTCAGGAATGAGCAGTTCTCC. Residues: CASSFGVAGEFRNEQFS.

This clonotype occurred many times. This sequence joins TRBV28 and TRBJ2-7, with 9 bases matching TRBD1. This CDR3 has 15 amino acids. Germline lookup yields CDR1 MDHEN and CDR2 SYDVKM. V shed 4 bases and J 0 bases; nucleotides not matched to a gene: 4. The CDR3 reads CASSSPGQGSYEQYF. As DNA, the CDR3 is TGTGCCAGCAGTTCTCCGGGACAGGGCTCCTACGAGCAGTACTTC.

Many counts were recorded for this clonotype. CDR3 DNA: TGTGCCACCAGCAACCCGGGACAGGGGTGGGGGGCCAACGTCCTGACTTTC. This encodes CATSNPGQGWGANVLTF. The chain employs TRBV15 and TRBJ2-6, with 10 bases identical to TRBD1. Germline CDR1 LNHNV, CDR2 YYDKDF (reference sequence). Trimming at V came to 4 bases and at J to 4 bases, leaving 7 bases not matched to a gene. The CDR3 covers 17 residues.

There are many counts of this clonotype. The rearrangement links TRBV7-3 to TRBJ2-1; 11 nucleotides match TRBD2. V dropped 6 bases and J dropped 5; count of bases not matched to a gene: 9. Per germline, CDR1 SGHTA and CDR2 FQGTGA. The CDR3 sequence is 16 residues long. The CDR3 region has the DNA TGTGCCAGCAGTCGTACTAGCGGGGGTAATCACAATGAGCAGTTCTTC. Protein sequence: CASSRTSGGNHNEQFF.

This clonotype was seen at least ten times. DNA of the CDR3: TGTGCCAGCAGCTTAGGCGGCCACACTGAAGCTTTCTTT. It yields the protein CASSLGGHTEAFF. V and J are TRBV7-2 and TRBJ1-1; the D is unclear. Germline CDR1 SGHTA, CDR2 FQGNSA. V dropped 1 base and J dropped 3 bases, with 6 bases sitting between them. This CDR3 has 13 residues.

This clonotype was recorded many times. This chain uses TRBV27 with TRBJ2-1; D not certain. Germline CDR1 reads MNHEY; CDR2 reads SMNVEV (reference sequence). The V and J ends lost 3 bases and 3 bases respectively, with 6 bases between them. CDR3 length: 13 residues. The CDR3 loop reads CASSFSVYNEQFF. CDR3 nucleotide sequence: TGTGCCAGCAGTTTCTCTGTCTACAATGAGCAGTTCTTC.

There are many counts of this clonotype. The rearrangement joins TRBV5-1 to TRBJ2-2, with 11 positions matching TRBD2. The trim removed 4 bases at V and 4 bases at J, leaving 3 bases unmatched. The CDR3 contains 15 residues. Per the germline V gene, CDR1 is SGHRS and CDR2 is YFSETQ. The CDR3: CASSKGLAVTGELFF. In nucleotides, the CDR3 is TGCGCCAGCAGCAAGGGACTAGCGGTCACCGGGGAGCTGTTTTTT.

This clonotype was counted at least ten times. The chain recombines TRBV3-1 with TRBJ2-7; no clear D. The CDR3 extends over 11 amino acids. Germline CDR1 is LGHDT and CDR2 is YNNKEL (reference sequence). V was pared by 3 bases and J by 8 bases, with 8 bases between. The CDR3: CASSQDLKQYF. CDR3 DNA: TGTGCCAGCAGCCAGGACCTAAAGCAGTACTTC.

Ten or more counts support this clonotype. V and J are TRBV7-9 and TRBJ2-1; 11 bases match TRBD2. The germline V gene has CDR1 SEHNR and CDR2 FQNEAQ (reference sequence). This CDR3 region has 15 residues. The V gene end was trimmed by 5 bases and the J gene end by 4 bases; junction bases not matched to a gene: 4. In nucleotides, the CDR3 is TGTGCCAGCAGCAGAGGGACTAGCGGATACAATGAGCAGTTCTTC. Translation gives CASSRGTSGYNEQFF.

Details on this clonotype: At one end the junction does not follow the germline gene, possibly because of a read error. The chain is built from TRBV7-9 and TRBJ2-1, with 7 bases aligning to TRBD1. The CDR3 is made up of 15 amino acids. Germline lookup yields CDR1 SEHNR and CDR2 FQNEAQ (reference sequence). The CDR3 nucleotides read TGTGCCAGCAGCTTTGACAGGGATAATTACAATGGGCAGTCCTTC. It translates to CASSFDRDNYNGQSF.

This clonotype was counted a few times. A much larger clone lies a single base off, so this may be a read error. V and J are TRBV20-1 and TRBJ2-7; TRBD2 might be the D (6 bases). CDR1 and CDR2 from the germline V gene are DFQATT and SNEGSKA (reference sequence). The CDR3 is made up of 13 amino acids. As DNA, the CDR3 is TGCAGTGCTAGTGGGCTAGCGTTTGACGAGCAGCACTTC. Translated: CSASGLAFDEQHF.

Only a few counts were recorded for this clonotype. V and J are TRBV6-6 and TRBJ2-1; 7 bases match TRBD2. Germline V gene sequence: CDR1 MNHNY, CDR2 SVGAGI (reference sequence). V was clipped by 7 bases and J by 7 bases; unmatched bases: 13. The length of the CDR3 is 15 residues. The CDR3: CASIPRGVTQNEQFF. The CDR3 coding sequence is TGTGCCAGCATTCCTCGGGGGGTGACTCAGAATGAGCAGTTCTTC.

This clonotype was recorded at least ten times. The genes are TRBV29-1 and TRBJ2-4, with D possibly TRBD1 on 6 matching bases. In germline, CDR1 is SQVTM, CDR2 ANQGSEA. Trimming stripped 7 bases from V and 3 bases from J, with 16 bases between. CDR3 size: 14 residues. CDR3 DNA sequence: TGCAGCGGACAGGAAAGTCTTGACAAAAACATTCAGTACTTC. This encodes CSGQESLDKNIQYF.

On this clonotype itself: Possible read error: a much larger clone is one base away. The chain joins TRBV6-2 or TRBV6-3 to TRBJ2-2; possible D gene TRBD1, 6 bases. The CDR3 extends over 15 amino acids. Germline loops: CDR1 MNHEY, CDR2 SVGEGT. The CDR3 DNA reads TGTGCCAGCAGAGAACAGGGATCGAAGACCGGGGAGCTGTTTTTT. Translation gives CASREQGSKTGELFF.

This clonotype appeared many times. V and J are TRBV7-8 and TRBJ1-5; D is ambiguous. Trimming stripped 0 bases from V and 2 bases from J, with 14 bases between. The CDR3 is 17 residues long. CDR1 and CDR2 from the germline V gene are SGHVS and FQNEAQ. The CDR3 nucleotides read TGTGCCAGCAGCTTAGCAGTCGGCCTTGGAGGCAATCAGCCCCAGCATTTT. Its protein product is CASSLAVGLGGNQPQHF.

There are many counts of this clonotype. V and J are TRBV29-1 and TRBJ1-1, with 10 bases lining up with TRBD1. Looked up from germline, CDR1 is SQVTM and CDR2 is ANQGSEA. CDR3 length: 17 residues. The V and J ends lost 7 bases and 3 bases, in that order; junction bases with no gene match: 17. The CDR3 is CSALLQDRGKLHTEAFF. CDR3 coding DNA: TGCAGCGCCCTGCTCCAGGACAGGGGGAAATTACACACTGAAGCTTTCTTT.

In this sample, this clonotype turned up many times. The V and J genes are TRBV5-1 and TRBJ2-5, with D perhaps being TRBD1 or TRBD2 (6 bases each). V was shortened by 3 bases and J by 4 bases, with 13 bases between the two germline ends. From germline, CDR1 is SGHRS and CDR2 YFSETQ. CDR3 size: 14 residues. The CDR3 DNA reads as TGCGCCAGCAGCTCACCGGGGGCCGGAGAGACCCAGTACTTC. This sequence encodes CASSSPGAGETQYF.

This clonotype was observed many times. V usage is TRBV5-6 and J usage is TRBJ2-1; 7 bases match TRBD2. With 0 bases clipped from V and 12 bases from J, the junction kept 9 bases outside the gene matches. Germline V CDR1 and CDR2: SGHDT, YYEEEE. The CDR3 extends over 14 amino acids. CDR3 nucleotide sequence: TGTGCCAGCAGCTTGGGTATGGGCGGGAGTAGGCAGTTCTTC. It is translated as CASSLGMGGSRQFF.

This clonotype has ten or more counts. This chain joins TRBV6-2 or TRBV6-3 and TRBJ2-7, with D perhaps matching TRBD1 (6 bases). The CDR3 extends over 14 amino acids. Deletions cut 4 bases from V and 3 bases from J, with 13 bases between. Germline V gives CDR1 MNHEY, CDR2 SVGEGT. CDR3 in amino acids: CASSWAGQSYEQYF. As DNA, the CDR3 is TGTGCCAGCAGTTGGGCTGGACAGAGCTACGAGCAGTACTTC.

In its sample, this clonotype was seen many times. The chain uses TRBV3-1 and TRBJ1-1; D remains unclear. V shed 4 bases and J shed 4 bases, with 10 bases lying between them. The CDR3 length is 13 residues. Germline V lookup: CDR1 LGHDT, CDR2 YNNKEL (reference sequence). Here the CDR3 reads CASSPNSGTEAFF. The CDR3 DNA sequence: TGTGCCAGCAGCCCTAATTCGGGCACTGAAGCTTTCTTT.

The sample holds many counts of this clonotype. This chain uses TRBV20-1 with TRBJ2-7; D call uncertain. The CDR3 totals 14 residues. Trimming left V 0 bases short and J 4 bases short, with 13 bases between. Germline assignment: CDR1 DFQATT and CDR2 SNEGSKA (reference sequence). The CDR3 region has the DNA TGCAGTGCTAGAGATCCGACTCTCGCATACGAGCAGTACTTC. It encodes CSARDPTLAYEQYF.

The chain carries TRBV7-3 and TRBJ2-1, with a weak D call TRBD2 (6 bases). The CDR3 spans 13 residues. Trimming cost V 7 bases and J 4 bases, with 11 bases left between them. The germline gives CDR1 SGHTA, CDR2 FQGTGA. The CDR3 region has the DNA TGTGCCAGCAACTTGGGAGGTTACAATGAGCAGTTCTTC. This translates into CASNLGGYNEQFF. The variable domain in full, completed from reference TRBV7-3 and TRBJ2-1, reads GAGVSQTPSNKVTEKGKYVELRCDPISGHTALYWYRQSLGQGPEFLIYFQGTGAADDSGLPNDRFFAVRPEGSVSTLKIQRTERGDSAVYLCASNLGGYNEQFFGPGTRLTVL.

This clonotype was recorded at least ten times. The genes are TRBV28 and TRBJ2-5; D is possibly TRBD2 (6 bases). Germline values: CDR1 MDHEN, CDR2 SYDVKM. The CDR3 totals 13 residues. V lost 5 bases to trimming and J lost 5 bases, with 12 bases between them. CDR3 amino acids: CASSLAGLETQYF. For the CDR3, the DNA is TGTGCCAGCAGTCTCGCGGGGCTTGAGACCCAGTACTTC. The full variable domain, completed using reference TRBV28 and TRBJ2-5, is DVKVTQSSRYLVKRTGEKVFLECVQDMDHENMFWYRQDPGLGLRLIYFSYDVKMKEKGDIPEGYSVSREKKERFSLILESASTNQTSMYLCASSLAGLETQYFGPGTRLLVL.